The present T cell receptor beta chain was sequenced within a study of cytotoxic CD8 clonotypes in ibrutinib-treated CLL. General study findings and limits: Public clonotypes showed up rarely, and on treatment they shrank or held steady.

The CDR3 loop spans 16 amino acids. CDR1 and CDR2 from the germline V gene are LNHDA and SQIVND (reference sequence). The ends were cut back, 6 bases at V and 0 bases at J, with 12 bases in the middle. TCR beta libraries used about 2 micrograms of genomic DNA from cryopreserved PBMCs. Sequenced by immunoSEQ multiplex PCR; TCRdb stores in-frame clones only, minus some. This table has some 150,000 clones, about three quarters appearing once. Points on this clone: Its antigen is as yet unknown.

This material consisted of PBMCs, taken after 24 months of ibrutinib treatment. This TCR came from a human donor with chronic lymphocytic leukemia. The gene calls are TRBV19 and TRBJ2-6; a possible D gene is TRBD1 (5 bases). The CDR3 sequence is CASRMQGDSGANVLTF. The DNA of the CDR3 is TGTGCCAGTAGGATGCAGGGTGACTCTGGGGCCAACGTCCTGACTTTC.